These 21 T cell receptor beta chains share one sample of origin, sequenced in a study of shared T cell receptors in the human thymus. Profiling relied on immunoSEQ multiplex PCR, and the TCRdb table lists in-frame clones only, not all of them. The sample has 500,000 to 850,000 clones, about 89% seen once. This sample was shared with a second study, whose subject was human thymus T cells.

The sequencing sample was made of thymocytes. The receptor set was obtained from a boy under three years old with a congenital heart defect.

V and J are TRBV28 and TRBJ2-6; D is ambiguous. The length of the CDR3 is 17 residues. In germline, CDR1 is MDHEN, CDR2 SYDVKM. The V gene lost 6 bases and the J gene lost 0 bases, with 15 bases spanning the gap. CDR3 in amino acids: CASSPGPSSSGANVLTF. In DNA, the CDR3 is TGTGCCAGCAGCCCGGGTCCCTCTAGCTCTGGGGCCAACGTCCTGACTTTC. The entire variable domain, with the rest obtained from reference TRBV28 and TRBJ2-6, is as follows: DVKVTQSSRYLVKRTGEKVFLECVQDMDHENMFWYRQDPGLGLRLIYFSYDVKMKEKGDIPEGYSVSREKKERFSLILESASTNQTSMYLCASSPGPSSSGANVLTFGAGSRLTVL.

V is TRBV28 and J is TRBJ2-5; the D gene is possibly TRBD1 (6 bases). V was shortened by 3 bases and J by 2 bases, with 22 bases between the two germline ends. Per the germline V gene, CDR1 is MDHEN and CDR2 is SYDVKM. The CDR3 covers 18 residues. This chain's CDR3 is CASSFRCPGHYFQETQYF. The CDR3 DNA is TGTGCCAGCAGTTTTAGATGCCCGGGACACTACTTTCAAGAGACCCAGTACTTC.

CDR3 in DNA: TGTGCCAGCAGCGTAGAAGTAGCGGTTAGGAATGAGCAGTTCTTC. It translates to CASSVEVAVRNEQFF. The chain combines TRBV9 with TRBJ2-1, with D possibly being TRBD2 (6 bases). The CDR3 is 15 residues long. Per germline, CDR1 SGDLS and CDR2 YYNGEE. V lost 0 bases to trimming and J lost 7 bases, with 14 bases between them.

This sequence joins TRBV7-9 and TRBJ2-1; 9 nucleotides match TRBD1. The V and J ends lost 2 bases and 0 bases, in that order; junction bases with no gene match: 8. The CDR3 is 18 residues long. Germline lookup yields CDR1 SEHNR and CDR2 FQNEAQ (reference sequence). CDR3 sequence: CASSLSNRGPSSYNEQFF. CDR3 nucleotide sequence: TGTGCCAGCAGCTTATCCAACAGGGGGCCTAGCTCCTACAATGAGCAGTTCTTC. The whole variable domain, remainder taken from reference TRBV7-9 and TRBJ2-1, is DTGVSQNPRHKITKRGQNVTFRCDPISEHNRLYWYRQTLGQGPEFLTYFQNEAQLEKSRLLSDRFSAERPKGSFSTLEIQRTEQGDSAMYLCASSLSNRGPSSYNEQFFGPGTRLTVL.

This clone was found a few times. This rearrangement joins TRBV28 to TRBJ2-2; D unresolved. The CDR3 consists of 13 residues. Germline CDR1 is MDHEN and CDR2 is SYDVKM. V was clipped by 6 bases and J by 5 bases, with 10 bases between them. CDR3 sequence: CASRHGPTGELFF. The CDR3 coding sequence is TGTGCCAGCAGGCATGGGCCAACCGGGGAGCTGTTTTTT. The full variable domain, rest sourced from reference TRBV28 and TRBJ2-2, is DVKVTQSSRYLVKRTGEKVFLECVQDMDHENMFWYRQDPGLGLRLIYFSYDVKMKEKGDIPEGYSVSREKKERFSLILESASTNQTSMYLCASRHGPTGELFFGEGSRLTVL.

The J gene is TRBJ2-1, the V gene TRBV4-1; TRBD2 matches at 9 bases. The length of the CDR3 is 14 residues. CDR1 is MGHRA and CDR2 is YSYEKL in the germline V gene. Trimming took 4 bases from V and 6 from J; bases not matched to a gene: 4. Here the CDR3 reads CASSPLAGRNEQFF. The CDR3 DNA sequence: TGCGCCAGCAGCCCCCTAGCGGGACGCAATGAGCAGTTCTTC.

On this clone: Germline is not matched at one junction end, which may reflect a read error. The chain joins TRBV6-1 to TRBJ1-3; D is perhaps TRBD1 (5 bases). In germline, CDR1 is MNHNS, CDR2 SASEGT. The CDR3 loop spans 14 amino acids. CDR3 coding DNA: TGTGCCAGCCGTGACAGTCACTCTGGAAACACCATATATTTT. Amino acids: CASRDSHSGNTIYF.

This rearrangement joins TRBV19 to TRBJ1-5; TRBD1 aligns across 7 bases. Losses at the gene ends were 5 bases for V and 1 base for J; bases not matched to a gene: 5. The CDR3 consists of 15 residues. In germline, CDR1 is LNHDA, CDR2 SQIVND (reference sequence). CDR3 sequence reads: CASSLTGKSNQPQHF. The CDR3 bases are TGTGCCAGTAGTTTGACAGGGAAGAGCAATCAGCCCCAGCATTTT.

The chain is built from TRBV7-9 and TRBJ1-4, with 9 bases fitting TRBD1. V was clipped by 4 bases and J by 1 base; unmatched bases: 7. Germline values: CDR1 SEHNR, CDR2 FQNEAQ (reference sequence). The CDR3 totals 17 residues. CDR3 coding DNA: TGTGCCAGCAGCTCAGGACAGGGGTTGAGAACTAATGAAAAACTGTTTTTT. It codes for CASSSGQGLRTNEKLFF. The full variable domain, in which reference TRBV7-9 and TRBJ1-4 provide the parts outside the CDR3, is DTGVSQNPRHKITKRGQNVTFRCDPISEHNRLYWYRQTLGQGPEFLTYFQNEAQLEKSRLLSDRFSAERPKGSFSTLEIQRTEQGDSAMYLCASSSGQGLRTNEKLFFGSGTQLSVL.

The chain recombines TRBV5-1 with TRBJ2-1; TRBD2 aligns across 10 bases. J was trimmed by 8 bases and V by 4 bases; bases with no gene match: 18. Germline-derived CDR1 and CDR2 are SGHRS and YFSETQ. This CDR3 region has 18 residues. CDR3 bases: TGCGCCAGCAGCCAAATCTTTTCGGCGAGCGGGGGGGCCCATGAGCAGTTCTTC. Encoded protein: CASSQIFSASGGAHEQFF.

The V gene is TRBV4-1, the J gene TRBJ2-1, with D maybe TRBD2 (6 bases). Germline-derived CDR1 and CDR2 are MGHRA and YSYEKL. This CDR3 contains 15 residues. With 0 bases removed from V and 9 bases from J, the gap between germline ends came to 15 bases. The DNA of the CDR3 is TGCGCCAGCAGCCAAGAACGGGAGAGACAGATTGAGCAGTTCTTC. This codes for CASSQERERQIEQFF.

The chain links TRBV7-2 to TRBJ2-1, with D possibly being TRBD2 (5 bases). CDR1 and CDR2 (germline): SGHTA, FQGNSA. This CDR3 is 13 amino acids long. Trimming took 1 base from V and 9 from J, leaving 10 bases between them. The CDR3 is CASSLVREGEQFF. The CDR3 region has the DNA TGTGCCAGCAGCTTAGTTCGCGAGGGTGAGCAGTTCTTC.

The CDR3 bases are TGTGCCAGCACCACACCCAGACAGGGGCCGATCCAGCCCCAGCATTTT. It translates to CASTTPRQGPIQPQHF. This chain links TRBV28 with TRBJ1-5; TRBD1 aligns across 8 bases. The length of the CDR3 is 16 residues. V trimming: 7 bases; J trimming: 7 bases; junction bases outside the gene matches: 15. Germline V gene lookup returns CDR1 MDHEN and CDR2 SYDVKM.

The chain has TRBV6-1 and TRBJ1-2; 8 bases map to TRBD1. After removal of 1 base from V and 4 bases from J, the junction contained 23 bases not matched to a gene. This CDR3 spans 21 amino acids. Germline V gives CDR1 MNHNS, CDR2 SASEGT. The CDR3 is CASSEGPPLRQGSAGGYGYTF. DNA for the CDR3: TGTGCCAGCAGTGAAGGCCCACCTCTACGACAGGGGTCGGCCGGGGGCTATGGCTACACCTTC.

The chain has TRBV11-2 and TRBJ1-3, with D hard to call. Trimming took 2 bases from V and 0 from J, leaving 8 bases between them. Germline lookup yields CDR1 SGHAT and CDR2 FQNNGV. This CDR3 spans 15 amino acids. CDR3 region: CASSLQASSGNTIYF. CDR3 sequence (DNA): TGTGCCAGCAGCTTACAGGCCTCCTCTGGAAACACCATATATTTT.

The sample holds one count of this clone. The chain recombines TRBV15 with TRBJ2-5; D gene ambiguous. The CDR3 totals 12 residues. Trimming took 1 base from V and 5 from J, leaving 5 bases between them. The germline V gene encodes CDR1 LNHNV and CDR2 YYDKDF (reference sequence). Here the CDR3 DNA reads TGTGCCACCAGCAGAGCCGGGGAGACCCAGTACTTC. Translation gives CATSRAGETQYF.

The genes are TRBV5-4 and TRBJ2-1; tentatively, D is TRBD2 (5 bases). The germline V gene encodes CDR1 SGHNT and CDR2 YYREEE (reference sequence). The CDR3 is 15 residues long. Trimming pared 0 bases from V and 3 bases from J, leaving 10 bases between. The CDR3 here is CASSLVGSGYNEQFF. For the CDR3, the DNA is TGTGCCAGCAGCTTGGTTGGGAGCGGCTACAATGAGCAGTTCTTC. Based on the CDR3 plus reference TRBV5-4 and TRBJ2-1, the full variable domain is ETGVTQSPTHLIKTRGQQVTLRCSSQSGHNTVSWYQQALGQGPQFIFQYYREEENGRGNFPPRFSGLQFPNYSSELNVNALELDDSALYLCASSLVGSGYNEQFFGPGTRLTVL.

This clone was recorded a few times. This sequence joins TRBV5-1 and TRBJ2-3; D remains unclear. Germline CDR1 reads SGHRS; CDR2 reads YFSETQ. Trimming took off 0 bases at V and 0 bases at J, with 11 bases between the two ends. The CDR3 is 16 residues long. As DNA, the CDR3 is TGCGCCAGCAGCTTGGTTTGGGCCACGAGCACAGATACGCAGTATTTT. It is translated as CASSLVWATSTDTQYF.

The chain links TRBV5-1 to TRBJ2-3; D is possibly TRBD1 (6 bases). Germline V gene sequence: CDR1 SGHRS, CDR2 YFSETQ. V was clipped by 6 bases and J by 4 bases, with 15 bases between them. The CDR3 spans 14 residues. The CDR3 region is CASTWGQAADTQYF. CDR3 in DNA: TGCGCCAGCACCTGGGGGCAGGCGGCAGATACGCAGTATTTT.

CDR3 region: CASSQPGIGSYEQYF. The CDR3 bases are TGTGCCAGCAGCCAACCGGGTATAGGCTCCTACGAGCAGTACTTC. The chain employs TRBV14 and TRBJ2-7, with D uncertain. The germline gives CDR1 SGHDN, CDR2 FVKESK. V was clipped by 2 bases and J by 0 bases, with 11 bases between them. This CDR3 has 15 residues.

The chain links TRBV7-9 to TRBJ2-1, with 8 bases aligning to TRBD2. This CDR3 comprises 18 residues. The V gene end was trimmed by 1 base and the J gene end by 4 bases; junction bases not matched to a gene: 12. From germline, CDR1 is SEHNR and CDR2 FQNEAQ (reference sequence). The CDR3 nucleotides are TGTGCCAGCAGCTTAGTCAGATCTTCCGGGACTAGATACAATGAGCAGTTCTTC. Translation: CASSLVRSSGTRYNEQFF. The full variable domain, in which reference TRBV7-9 and TRBJ2-1 provide the parts outside the CDR3, is DTGVSQNPRHKITKRGQNVTFRCDPISEHNRLYWYRQTLGQGPEFLTYFQNEAQLEKSRLLSDRFSAERPKGSFSTLEIQRTEQGDSAMYLCASSLVRSSGTRYNEQFFGPGTRLTVL.